These 28 T cell receptor beta chains share one sample of origin, sequenced in a study of type 1 and type 2 diabetes patients. Amplification started from genomic DNA. Multiplex PCR with 30 forward and 13 reverse primers amplified the TCR beta CDR3. TCRdb re-called the multiplex PCR reads with MiXCR, one entry per CDR3 protein. Of 250,000 or so distinct CDR3 sequences in the sample, 47% are singletons; the top ten hold roughly 15%. Input material: peripheral blood mononuclear cells (PBMCs). The source is a man between 18 and 35 years old with type 2 diabetes.

This clonotype was seen just once. At one boundary the junction diverges from the germline segment, which might be a read error. V gene TRBV20-1 combines with J gene TRBJ1-2, with 10 bases lining up with TRBD1. Germline CDR1 reads DFQATT; CDR2 reads SNEGSKA (reference sequence). This CDR3 region has 15 residues. The CDR3 region is CSASHRDRGLYGYTF. The CDR3 region has the DNA TGCAGTGCTAGTCACCGGGACAGGGGACTCTATGGTTACACCTTC.

On this clonotype: One base away lies a much larger clone, so this may be a sequencing read error. This chain links TRBV2 with TRBJ1-5; 9 nucleotides agree with TRBD1. The CDR3 has 15 residues. CDR1 and CDR2 (germline): SNHLY, FYNNEI. The CDR3 loop reads CPSNRQGGPNQPQHF. CDR3 DNA sequence: TGTCCCAGCAACCGACAGGGGGGCCCCAATCAGCCCCAGCATTTT.

Only a few counts were recorded for this clonotype. V usage is TRBV6-1 and J usage is TRBJ2-7; D is unresolved. V lost 2 bases and J lost 4, with 18 bases in between. This CDR3 contains 16 residues. Germline V lookup: CDR1 MNHNS, CDR2 SASEGT. Written as DNA, the CDR3 is TGTGCCAGCAGTGAACCCTCTTATCCTGAGCTTTACGAGCAGTACTTC. This sequence encodes CASSEPSYPELYEQYF.

The chain joins TRBV20-1 to TRBJ1-5, with D perhaps matching TRBD1 (6 bases). Germline-derived CDR1 and CDR2 are DFQATT and SNEGSKA (reference sequence). CDR3 size: 13 residues. V lost 6 bases, J lost 6 bases, and 15 bases lay in between. The CDR3 sequence: CSATSGGGQPQHF. CDR3 nucleotide sequence: TGCAGTGCCACGTCGGGGGGCGGTCAGCCCCAGCATTTT.

The chain recombines TRBV11-2 with TRBJ2-1; the D gene is possibly TRBD2 (5 bases). This CDR3 has 14 amino acids. The germline CDR1 and CDR2 sequences are SGHAT and FQNNGV. V lost 1 base to trimming and J lost 4 bases, with 8 bases between them. CDR3: CASSLVGVYNEQFF. The CDR3 bases are TGTGCCAGCAGCTTAGTCGGGGTATACAATGAGCAGTTCTTC.

This chain joins TRBV19 and TRBJ1-2; D is perhaps TRBD1 (5 bases). CDR3 length: 11 amino acids. The germline V and J ends were trimmed by 7 bases and 5 bases, with 8 bases remaining between them. Germline-derived CDR1 and CDR2 are LNHDA and SQIVND (reference sequence). The CDR3 is CASTAGYGYTF. CDR3 DNA sequence: TGTGCCAGTACTGCAGGGTATGGCTACACCTTC.

The chain links TRBV5-1 to TRBJ2-2; D is unclear. The V gene's germline CDR1 is SGHRS and CDR2 YFSETQ. This CDR3 spans 15 amino acids. The V gene lost 0 bases and the J gene lost 0 bases, with 6 bases spanning the gap. The CDR3 sequence is CASSLVDANTGELFF. CDR3 bases: TGCGCCAGCAGCTTGGTCGATGCGAACACCGGGGAGCTGTTTTTT.

The chain couples TRBV12-3 or TRBV12-4 to TRBJ2-7, with D perhaps matching TRBD1 (6 bases). V was shortened by 3 bases and J by 3 bases, with 9 bases between the two germline ends. The CDR3 is 13 residues long. CDR3 nucleotide sequence: TGTGCCAGCAGTTTGAAAGGGGGCTACGAGCAGTACTTC. Its translation: CASSLKGGYEQYF.

This clonotype was observed a handful of times. This chain joins TRBV2 and TRBJ2-7, with TRBD1 matching 7 bases. CDR1 is SNHLY and CDR2 is FYNNEI in the germline V gene. V shed 5 bases, J shed 7 bases, and the junction held 11 bases outside the gene matches. CDR3 length: 14 amino acids. CDR3 amino acids: CASSRETGAGEQYF. DNA for the CDR3: TGTGCCAGCAGTCGCGAAACAGGGGCCGGTGAGCAGTACTTC.

This clonotype was detected a few times. The V and J genes are TRBV15 and TRBJ2-5; D perhaps matches TRBD2 (6 bases). Trimming removed 2 bases from V and 4 bases from J, with 17 bases in between. CDR1 and CDR2 from the germline V gene are LNHNV and YYDKDF (reference sequence). The CDR3 consists of 16 residues. This CDR3 reads CATSRRGRGRLETQYF. In DNA, the CDR3 is TGTGCCACCAGCAGACGGGGACGGGGGAGACTAGAGACCCAGTACTTC.

As to this clonotype: This likely comes from a read error, as the CDR3 has no conserved phenylalanine or tryptophan at its end. This chain links TRBV10-3 with TRBJ1-5; unclear D gene. There are 18 residues in the CDR3. Trimming shortened V by 1 base and J by 5 bases, and 21 bases separated the two germline ends. In germline, CDR1 is ENHRY, CDR2 SYGVKD. The chain's CDR3 is CAISEFWQVGSDDQPQHL. CDR3 in DNA: TGTGCCATCAGTGAGTTTTGGCAGGTGGGATCCGATGATCAGCCCCAGCATCTT.

This clonotype was found many times. V is TRBV19 and J is TRBJ1-1; perhaps TRBD1 as D (6 bases). The V gene's germline CDR1 is LNHDA and CDR2 SQIVND (reference sequence). CDR3 length equals 13 residues. V lost 5 bases and J 3 bases, leaving 10 bases between the germline ends. The CDR3 loop reads CASSVEGDTEAFF. The DNA for the CDR3 is TGTGCCAGTAGTGTCGAGGGGGACACTGAAGCTTTCTTT.

This chain connects TRBV6-6 to TRBJ2-1; 10 bases match TRBD2. Germline CDR1 reads MNHNY; CDR2 reads SVGAGI (reference sequence). The CDR3 extends over 16 amino acids. The V and J ends lost 3 bases and 6 bases, in that order; junction bases with no gene match: 8. The CDR3 DNA sequence: TGTGCCAGCAGTTATGTAGCGGGGGGCATCCCCAATGAGCAGTTCTTC. Translated, it gives CASSYVAGGIPNEQFF.

A word on this clonotype: One end of the junction does not line up with germline, which may come from a read error. The rearrangement joins TRBV28 to TRBJ2-5; unclear D gene. This CDR3 contains 13 residues. Looked up from germline, CDR1 is MDHEN and CDR2 is SYDVKM. The CDR3 region is CTSSFIVQETQYF. CDR3 sequence (DNA): TGTACCAGCAGTTTTATAGTCCAAGAGACCCAGTACTTC. Variable domain in full (rest from reference TRBV28 and TRBJ2-5): DVKVTQSSRYLVKRTGEKVFLECVQDMDHENMFWYRQDPGLGLRLIYFSYDVKMKEKGDIPEGYSVSREKKERFSLILESASTNQTSMYLCTSSFIVQETQYFGPGTRLLVL.

This clonotype turned up a few times. The V call is TRBV5-1, the J call TRBJ1-1; no definite D call. V gave up 6 bases and J gave up 1 base, with 10 bases separating them. This CDR3 has 13 residues. Germline CDR1 SGHRS, CDR2 YFSETQ. Written as DNA, the CDR3 is TGCGCCAGCAACGAGGGTGGGAACACTGAAGCTTTCTTT. Translation gives CASNEGGNTEAFF.

This clonotype has more than one count but fewer than ten. The V gene is TRBV19, the J gene TRBJ2-2, with D unresolved. The CDR3 length is 16 residues. V shed 0 bases and J shed 0 bases, with 8 bases lying between them. Germline V CDR1 and CDR2: LNHDA, SQIVND (reference sequence). This CDR3 is CASSIERQPNTGELFF. Written as DNA, the CDR3 is TGTGCCAGTAGTATAGAAAGGCAACCGAACACCGGGGAGCTGTTTTTT. Full variable domain (missing parts from reference TRBV19 and TRBJ2-2): DGGITQSPKYLFRKEGQNVTLSCEQNLNHDAMYWYRQDPGQGLRLIYYSQIVNDFQKGDIAEGYSVSREKKESFPLTVTSAQKNPTAFYLCASSIERQPNTGELFFGEGSRLTVL.

The chain links TRBV20-1 to TRBJ1-2, with D possibly matching TRBD1 (6 bases). Germline loops: CDR1 DFQATT, CDR2 SNEGSKA (reference sequence). V gave up 3 bases and J gave up 8 bases, with 10 bases separating them. CDR3 length: 11 residues. The CDR3 DNA is TGCAGTGCTAGGGGGGGCGACGGCTACACCTTC. This gives the protein CSARGGDGYTF.

A few counts support this clonotype. This chain uses TRBV6-5 with TRBJ2-7; 7 bases agree with TRBD2. With V trimmed by 5 bases and J by 2 bases, 9 bases remained unmatched. Germline V CDR1 and CDR2: MNHEY, SVGAGI. The CDR3 is 15 amino acids. The CDR3 region has the DNA TGTGCCAGCAGTCGACGGGAGGCTCTTACCTACGAGCAGTACTTC. Protein sequence: CASSRREALTYEQYF.

The CDR3 nucleotides are TGTGCCTGGAGTGTACTTGTCCATGAGCAGTTCTTC. Amino acids: CAWSVLVHEQFF. J is TRBJ2-1 and V is TRBV30, with unresolved D. V shed 0 bases and J shed 8 bases, with 8 bases lying between them. CDR3 length: 12 residues. Germline V lookup: CDR1 GTSNPN, CDR2 SVGIG (reference sequence).

This clonotype was found once. The V and J genes are TRBV28 and TRBJ1-2; no clear D. Per germline, CDR1 MDHEN and CDR2 SYDVKM. The CDR3 contains 14 residues. Trimming removed 2 bases from V and 3 bases from J, with 10 bases in between. Here the CDR3 reads CASSLIVMDYGYTF. The CDR3 DNA sequence: TGTGCCAGCAGTTTAATCGTCATGGACTATGGCTACACCTTC.

The rearrangement joins TRBV14 to TRBJ2-1, with D perhaps TRBD2 (6 bases). Germline V gene sequence: CDR1 SGHDN, CDR2 FVKESK. The CDR3 covers 19 residues. The V gene lost 1 base and the J gene lost 0 bases, with 19 bases spanning the gap. The CDR3 reads CASSQGGGGWLISYNEQFF. Here the CDR3 DNA reads TGTGCCAGCAGCCAAGGGGGAGGCGGATGGCTGATCTCCTACAATGAGCAGTTCTTC.

The CDR3 reads CASSQGRGGTTDTQYF. The CDR3 DNA reads as TGTGCCAGCAGCCAGGGGAGGGGAGGCACCACAGATACGCAGTATTTT. The chain carries TRBV7-2 and TRBJ2-3; D possibly corresponds to TRBD2 (7 bases). Germline CDR1 and CDR2: SGHTA and FQGNSA. The CDR3 extends over 16 amino acids. Trimming removed 5 bases from V and 2 bases from J, with 17 bases in between.

Concerning this clonotype: Being one base from a much bigger clone, this may be a read error. The conserved phenylalanine or tryptophan normally closing the CDR3 is absent here, so this likely arose from a read error. The chain carries TRBV25-1 and TRBJ1-2; the match to TRBD1 covers 7 bases. The germline CDR1 and CDR2 sequences are MGHDK and SYGVNS. The CDR3 sequence is 11 residues long. Losses at the gene ends were 8 bases for V and 5 bases for J; bases not matched to a gene: 2. The CDR3 here is CASGTVYGYTS. The CDR3 DNA follows: TGTGCCAGCGGGACAGTTTATGGCTACACCTCC.

The genes are TRBV7-8 and TRBJ1-1; tentative D call: TRBD1 (5 bases). V lost 7 bases and J 1 base, leaving 10 bases between the germline ends. CDR1 is SGHVS and CDR2 is FQNEAQ in the germline V gene. The CDR3 consists of 13 residues. CDR3: CASNGGTNTEAFF. The CDR3, as DNA: TGTGCCAGCAATGGGGGGACGAACACTGAAGCTTTCTTT. Drawing the rest from reference TRBV7-8 and TRBJ1-1, the complete variable domain is GAGVSQSPRYKVAKRGQDVALRCDPISGHVSLFWYQQALGQGPEFLTYFQNEAQLDKSGLPSDRFFAERPEGSVSTLKIQRTQQEDSAVYLCASNGGTNTEAFFGQGTRLTVV.

This chain joins TRBV20-1 and TRBJ1-2, with D possibly matching TRBD1 (5 bases). Germline V CDR1 and CDR2: DFQATT, SNEGSKA (reference sequence). The CDR3 is 12 residues long. Trimming took 4 bases from V and 7 from J, leaving 13 bases between them. DNA of the CDR3: TGCAGTGCTAAAGCGACAGTGAGTGGCTACACCTTC. Its translation is CSAKATVSGYTF.

The chain couples TRBV6-1 to TRBJ1-1, with 7 positions matching TRBD1. Germline CDR1 reads MNHNS; CDR2 reads SASEGT. CDR3 length: 14 amino acids. Trimming removed 3 bases from V and 4 bases from J; junction bases left unmatched: 5. In DNA, the CDR3 is TGTGCCAGCAGTGATAGAACAGGGGTCACTGAAGCTTTCTTT. Translation: CASSDRTGVTEAFF.

This clonotype was observed a few times. The gene calls are TRBV5-1 and TRBJ2-7; D possibly corresponds to TRBD1 (6 bases). This CDR3 is 15 amino acids long. Looked up from germline, CDR1 is SGHRS and CDR2 is YFSETQ. The V end was cut by 4 bases, the J end by 4 bases, with 18 bases between. CDR3: CASSIGTLVPYEQYF. DNA for the CDR3: TGCGCCAGCAGCATCGGGACATTGGTCCCTTACGAGCAGTACTTC. Filled out from reference TRBV5-1 and TRBJ2-7, the complete variable domain reads KAGVTQTPRYLIKTRGQQVTLSCSPISGHRSVSWYQQTPGQGLQFLFEYFSETQRNKGNFPGRFSGRQFSNSRSEMNVSTLELGDSALYLCASSIGTLVPYEQYFGPGTRLTVT.

The chain is built from TRBV28 and TRBJ1-2; 7 nucleotides match TRBD1. The V segment lost 5 bases and the J segment 1 base; nucleotides outside the gene matches: 4. The CDR3 runs to 14 residues. Germline CDR1 MDHEN, CDR2 SYDVKM. The CDR3: CASSGTEYNYGYTF. CDR3 bases: TGTGCCAGCAGTGGGACAGAATATAACTATGGCTACACCTTC.